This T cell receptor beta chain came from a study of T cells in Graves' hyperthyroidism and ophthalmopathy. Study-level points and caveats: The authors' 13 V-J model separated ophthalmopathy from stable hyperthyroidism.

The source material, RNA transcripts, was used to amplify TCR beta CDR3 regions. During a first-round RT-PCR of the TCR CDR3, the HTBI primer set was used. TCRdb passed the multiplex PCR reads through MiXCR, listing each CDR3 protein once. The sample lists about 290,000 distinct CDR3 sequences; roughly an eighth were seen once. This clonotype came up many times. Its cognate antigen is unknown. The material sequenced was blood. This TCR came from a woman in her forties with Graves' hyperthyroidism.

The CDR3 is CASSFPGRSGYTF. Here the CDR3 DNA reads TGTGCCAGCAGTTTTCCAGGGCGCTCTGGCTACACCTTC. The rearrangement uses TRBV12-3 or TRBV12-4 and TRBJ1-2, with a possible D match to TRBD1 (5 bases). The CDR3 contains 13 residues. V was trimmed by 3 bases and J by 7 bases, leaving 12 bases between them.